This TCR beta chain was sequenced in a study of blood T cell repertoires in COVID-19. Study-level background: Material from acute and convalescent COVID-19 was sourced from the United States, Italy and Spain. Sources were T cells, B-cell-depleted T cells, or PBMCs; the material itself was cDNA or gDNA.

This table comes from immunoSEQ multiplex PCR, and its TCRdb copy is limited to in-frame clones, with some not included. Among about 250,000 clones, around 90% were seen once, and the ten largest hold roughly 0.92%. This CDR3 has 12 amino acids. The germline V gene has CDR1 SNHLY and CDR2 FYNNEI. J lost 6 bases, V lost 7 bases, and 1 base had no gene match. The sequence derives from a woman between 40 and 50 years old who had recovered from COVID-19. V and J are TRBV2 and TRBJ1-5; TRBD1 matches 9 bases. Material for sequencing was peripheral blood. The CDR3 DNA reads as TGTGCCAGCAAGGGACAGGGTCAGCCCCAGCATTTT. It specifies CASKGQGQPQHF.